This T cell receptor (beta chain) was profiled in a study of blood T cell repertoires in COVID-19. The overall study: Donors in the United States, Italy and Spain gave samples during acute or convalescent COVID-19.

Libraries were prepared by immunoSEQ multiplex PCR; TCRdb keeps only in-frame clonotypes and omits some of them. The sample holds more than 250,000 clones, around 80% seen once. The germline CDR1 and CDR2 sequences are LNHDA and SQIVND (reference sequence). The CDR3 contains 13 residues. Trimming pared 10 bases from V and 4 bases from J, leaving 16 bases between. The specimen was PBMCs or T cells enriched from blood (not recorded which). The rearrangement joins TRBV19 to TRBJ1-1; perhaps TRBD1 as D (5 bases). The receptor comes from a middle-aged man who had been exposed to COVID-19. This CDR3 reads CAIVGRGFTEAFF. The CDR3 nucleotides are TGTGCCATTGTCGGGAGGGGTTTCACTGAAGCTTTCTTT.